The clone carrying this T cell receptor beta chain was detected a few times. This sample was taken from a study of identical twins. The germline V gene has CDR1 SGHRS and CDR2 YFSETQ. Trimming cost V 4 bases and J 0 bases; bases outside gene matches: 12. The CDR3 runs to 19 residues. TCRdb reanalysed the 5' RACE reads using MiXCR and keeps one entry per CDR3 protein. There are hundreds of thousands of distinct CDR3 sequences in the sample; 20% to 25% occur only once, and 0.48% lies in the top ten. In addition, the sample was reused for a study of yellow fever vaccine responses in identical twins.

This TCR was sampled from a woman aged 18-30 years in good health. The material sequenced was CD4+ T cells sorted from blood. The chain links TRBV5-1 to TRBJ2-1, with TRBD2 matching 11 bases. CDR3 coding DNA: TGCGCCAGCAGCCCTTTGGTAGCGGGAGGGCCCTACTCCTACAATGAGCAGTTCTTC. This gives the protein CASSPLVAGGPYSYNEQFF.